The rows below give T cell receptor beta chains drawn from one sample of a study of T cells in Graves' hyperthyroidism and ophthalmopathy. TCRdb redid the calling of the multiplex PCR reads with MiXCR, one entry per CDR3 protein. Of under 250,000 distinct CDR3 sequences in the sample, almost 25% were seen once. Sequencing used blood. Source of these receptors: a woman in her forties with Graves' ophthalmopathy. Each CDR3 is given with its conserved first and last residue. A clone size is listed for some rows: how often the clone was seen (once, few, many), or a class if it is expanded.

V gene	J gene	clone size	CDR3 protein
TRBV27	TRBJ1-1	.	CASSFSGLDTEAFF
TRBV12-3/TRBV12-4	TRBJ1-5	.	CASSPADRAAQHF
TRBV5-1	TRBJ2-4	many	CASSTAAKNIQYF
TRBV24-1	TRBJ2-5	many	CATSLGGMGETQYF
TRBV19	TRBJ1-2	.	CASSRGQGLNYGYTF
TRBV18	TRBJ2-5	many	CASSPQGGRETQYF
TRBV30	TRBJ1-2	many	CAWSVLADYGYTF
TRBV12-3/TRBV12-4	TRBJ1-5	many	CASTMGAGRQPQHF
TRBV6-5	TRBJ1-5	many	CATNLGGDLDQPQHF
TRBV28	TRBJ1-1	.	CASSLDGKGGGEAFF
TRBV5-6	TRBJ2-4	many	CASSPDAKPAKNIQYF
TRBV27	TRBJ2-7	many	CASSLSPAYEQYF
TRBV12-3/TRBV12-4	TRBJ2-1	many	CASGTSGRNEQFF
TRBV24-1	TRBJ1-2	many	CATSDGGLNYGYTF
TRBV7-2	TRBJ1-2	many	CASSSHSVGGYTF
TRBV20-1	TRBJ1-5	many	CSASYSNQPQHF
TRBV18	TRBJ2-5	many	CASSPRGSGSLQETQYF
TRBV18	TRBJ2-5	many	CASSVFARGQGSQETQYF
TRBV20-1	TRBJ1-2	many	CSAGPQGHYGYTF
TRBV28	TRBJ2-2	many	CASGDSYTGELFF
TRBV19	TRBJ2-7	many	CASTPGQGLLYEQYF
TRBV6-5	TRBJ1-6	many	CASSYSLGQLNSPLHF
TRBV6-1	TRBJ2-3	many	CTSRPDLGADTQYF
TRBV20-1	TRBJ1-5	many	CSARDGTGKVLGGQPQHF
TRBV12-3/TRBV12-4	TRBJ1-6	.	CASTVPLGGQTRSNSPLHF
TRBV11-2	TRBJ2-5	many	CASRVTAGEATQYF
TRBV7-8	TRBJ1-5	many	CASSLVVTNQPQHF
TRBV6-1	TRBJ1-5	many	CASSQSTGLNQPQHF
TRBV2	TRBJ1-2	many	CASRGLGQGYTF
TRBV18	TRBJ2-4	many	CASSGQGGNIQYF
TRBV28	TRBJ1-1	many	CASRRGQGMNTEAFF
TRBV11-2	TRBJ2-7	.	CASSEPGPAGFHEQYF
TRBV9	TRBJ2-7	many	CASSVEGDRGSYEQYF
TRBV5-1	TRBJ2-7	many	CASSSLERSYEQYF
TRBV27	TRBJ2-5	.	CASSVETGETQYF
TRBV20-1	TRBJ1-5	many	CSARDQGRGGNQPQHF
TRBV5-1	TRBJ2-2	many	CASSMASGRWNTGELFF
TRBV5-1	TRBJ2-7	many	CASSLEGGRVYEQYF
TRBV6-5	TRBJ2-5	many	CASSYSGRGQETQYF
TRBV20-1	TRBJ2-7	many	CSARDLAGSQEQYF
TRBV2	TRBJ1-1	many	CASRLQGRNTEAFF
TRBV30	TRBJ2-7	many	CAWRDTGHSYEQYF
TRBV7-9	TRBJ1-1	once	CASSLAGRGNTEAFF
TRBV7-8	TRBJ1-2	many	CASSLIANYGYTF
TRBV4-1	TRBJ2-5	many	CASSQGAGLGGETQYF
TRBV2	TRBJ2-2	few	CASSGNRDANTGELFF
TRBV18	TRBJ2-2	many	CASSPLNTGELFF
TRBV7-9	TRBJ2-7	many	CASSLEEEGTYEQYF
TRBV7-2	TRBJ2-2	many	CASSLYSTGELFF
TRBV7-2	TRBJ1-1	.	CASSLYPQPNTEAFF
TRBV4-3	TRBJ2-7	.	CASSQELGAFYEQSF